This T cell receptor beta chain was documented in a study of shared clonotypes between healthy human individuals. Concerning this clone: Its target is not known.

Adult Caucasians living in Nashville, Tennessee made up all of the donors. This CDR3 has 15 amino acids. V was pared by 0 bases and J by 6 bases, with 6 bases of the junction left unmatched. Germline lookup yields CDR1 PRHDT and CDR2 FYEKMQ (reference sequence). Study results and limitations: The researchers took only blood, and tissue repertoires probably look different. The authors expected sequencing depth to affect clonotype sharing among donors.

Each subset's genomic DNA was shared equally among a number of immunoSEQ plates. TCRdb's table, derived via immunoSEQ multiplex PCR, lists solely in-frame clones and lacks some. This table holds about 2 million clones, roughly 96% found once. This receptor was obtained from a man between 18 and 29 years old in good health. The sequenced sample consisted of naive CD4+ T cells sorted from blood. Indicated subset: CD45RA+ positively selected. The chain combines TRBV13 with TRBJ2-7, with 9 bases fitting TRBD2. CDR3 DNA sequence: TGTGCCAGCAGCTTAGGTAGCGGGAGAATGGTCGAGCAGTACTTC. Amino acids: CASSLGSGRMVEQYF.